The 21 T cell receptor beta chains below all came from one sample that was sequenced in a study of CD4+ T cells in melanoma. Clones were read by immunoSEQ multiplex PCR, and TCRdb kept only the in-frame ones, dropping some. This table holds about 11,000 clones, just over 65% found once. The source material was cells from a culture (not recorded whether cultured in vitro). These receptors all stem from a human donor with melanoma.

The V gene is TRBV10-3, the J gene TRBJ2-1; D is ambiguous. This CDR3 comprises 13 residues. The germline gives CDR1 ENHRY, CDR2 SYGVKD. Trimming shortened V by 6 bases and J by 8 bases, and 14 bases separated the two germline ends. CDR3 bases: TGTGCCATCAGCGAATCGACAACCCATGAGCAGTTCTTC. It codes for CAISESTTHEQFF.

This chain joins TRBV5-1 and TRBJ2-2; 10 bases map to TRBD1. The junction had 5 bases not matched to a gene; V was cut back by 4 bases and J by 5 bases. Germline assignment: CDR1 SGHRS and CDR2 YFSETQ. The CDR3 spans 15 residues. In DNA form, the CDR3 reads TGCGCCAGCAGCCCGGGACAGGGGAGAACCGGGGAGCTGTTTTTT. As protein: CASSPGQGRTGELFF.

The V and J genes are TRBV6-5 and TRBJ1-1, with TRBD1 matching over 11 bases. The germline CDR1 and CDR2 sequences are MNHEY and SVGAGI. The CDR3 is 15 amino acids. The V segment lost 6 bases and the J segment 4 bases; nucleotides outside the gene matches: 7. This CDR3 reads CASRPPGQGGTEAFF. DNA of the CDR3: TGTGCCAGCAGACCTCCGGGACAGGGGGGCACTGAAGCTTTCTTT.

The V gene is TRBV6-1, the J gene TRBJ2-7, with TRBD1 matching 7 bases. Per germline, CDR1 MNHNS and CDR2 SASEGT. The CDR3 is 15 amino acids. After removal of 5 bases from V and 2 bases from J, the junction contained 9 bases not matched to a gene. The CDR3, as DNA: TGTGCCAGCAGTATTTTCCGGGACAGTACCTACGAGCAGTACTTC. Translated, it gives CASSIFRDSTYEQYF.

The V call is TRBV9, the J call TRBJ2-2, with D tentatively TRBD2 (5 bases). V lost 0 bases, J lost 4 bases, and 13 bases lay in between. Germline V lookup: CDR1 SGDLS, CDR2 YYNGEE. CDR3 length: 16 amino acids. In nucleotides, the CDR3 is TGTGCCAGCAGCGTAGCTAGCCTAGTGGGCACCGGGGAGCTGTTTTTT. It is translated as CASSVASLVGTGELFF. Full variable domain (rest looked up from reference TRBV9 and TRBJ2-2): DSGVTQTPKHLITATGQRVTLRCSPRSGDLSVYWYQQSLDQGLQFLIQYYNGEERAKGNILERFSAQQFPDLHSELNLSSLELGDSALYFCASSVASLVGTGELFFGEGSRLTVL.

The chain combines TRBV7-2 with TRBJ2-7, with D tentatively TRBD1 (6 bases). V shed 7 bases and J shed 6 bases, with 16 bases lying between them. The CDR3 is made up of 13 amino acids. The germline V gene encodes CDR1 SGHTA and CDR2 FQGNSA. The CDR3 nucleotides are TGTGCCAGCACCACCCAGGGGTTCTCCGAGCAGTACTTC. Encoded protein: CASTTQGFSEQYF.

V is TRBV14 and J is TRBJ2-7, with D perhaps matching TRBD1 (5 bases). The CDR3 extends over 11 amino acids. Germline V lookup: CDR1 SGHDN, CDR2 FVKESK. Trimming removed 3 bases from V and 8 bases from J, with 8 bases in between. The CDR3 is CASSHRVQQYF. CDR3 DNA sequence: TGTGCCAGCAGCCACAGGGTTCAGCAGTACTTC.

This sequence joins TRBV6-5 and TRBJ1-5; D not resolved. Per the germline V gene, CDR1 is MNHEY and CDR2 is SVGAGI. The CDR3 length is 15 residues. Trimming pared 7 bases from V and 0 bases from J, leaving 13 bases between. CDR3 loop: CASTTPGYSNQPQHF. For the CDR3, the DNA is TGTGCCAGCACGACCCCGGGCTATAGCAATCAGCCCCAGCATTTT.

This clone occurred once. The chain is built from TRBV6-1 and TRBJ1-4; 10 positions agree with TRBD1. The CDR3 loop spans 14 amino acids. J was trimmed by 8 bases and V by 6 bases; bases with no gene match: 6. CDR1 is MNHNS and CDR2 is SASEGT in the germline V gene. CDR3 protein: CASRRQGAREKLFF. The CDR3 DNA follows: TGTGCCAGCAGAAGACAGGGGGCTAGGGAAAAACTGTTTTTT.

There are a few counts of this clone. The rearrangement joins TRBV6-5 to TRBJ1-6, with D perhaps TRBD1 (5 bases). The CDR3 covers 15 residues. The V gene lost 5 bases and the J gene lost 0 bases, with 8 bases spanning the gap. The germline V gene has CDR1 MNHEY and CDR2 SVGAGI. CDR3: CASSLQGSYNSPLHF. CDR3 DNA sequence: TGTGCCAGCAGTCTCCAGGGCTCCTATAATTCACCCCTCCACTTT.

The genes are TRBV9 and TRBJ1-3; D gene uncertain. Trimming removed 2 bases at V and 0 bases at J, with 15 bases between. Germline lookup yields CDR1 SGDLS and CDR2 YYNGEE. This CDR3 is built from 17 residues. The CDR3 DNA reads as TGTGCCAGCAGCGTTTCGGCCGTCGGCCTCTCTGGAAACACCATATATTTT. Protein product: CASSVSAVGLSGNTIYF. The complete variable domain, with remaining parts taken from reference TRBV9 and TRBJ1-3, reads DSGVTQTPKHLITATGQRVTLRCSPRSGDLSVYWYQQSLDQGLQFLIQYYNGEERAKGNILERFSAQQFPDLHSELNLSSLELGDSALYFCASSVSAVGLSGNTIYFGEGSWLTVV.

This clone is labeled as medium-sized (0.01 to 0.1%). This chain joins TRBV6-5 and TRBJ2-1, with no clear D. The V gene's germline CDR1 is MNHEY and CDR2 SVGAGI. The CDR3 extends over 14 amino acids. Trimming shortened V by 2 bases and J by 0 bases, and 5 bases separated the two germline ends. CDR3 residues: CASSYSLSYNEQFF. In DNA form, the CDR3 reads TGTGCCAGCAGTTACAGCCTCTCCTACAATGAGCAGTTCTTC.

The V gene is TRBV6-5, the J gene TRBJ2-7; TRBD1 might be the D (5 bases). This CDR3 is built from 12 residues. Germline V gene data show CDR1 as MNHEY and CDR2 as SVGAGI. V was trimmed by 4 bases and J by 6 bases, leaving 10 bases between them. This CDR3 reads CASSSQGAEQYF. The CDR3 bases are TGTGCCAGCAGTTCCCAGGGCGCCGAGCAGTACTTC.

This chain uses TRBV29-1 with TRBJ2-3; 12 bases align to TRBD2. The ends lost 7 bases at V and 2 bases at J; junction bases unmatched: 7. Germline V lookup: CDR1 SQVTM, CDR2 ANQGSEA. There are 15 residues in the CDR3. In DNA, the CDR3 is TGCAGCGGTGGACTAGCGGGGATAGACACAGATACGCAGTATTTT. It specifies CSGGLAGIDTDTQYF.

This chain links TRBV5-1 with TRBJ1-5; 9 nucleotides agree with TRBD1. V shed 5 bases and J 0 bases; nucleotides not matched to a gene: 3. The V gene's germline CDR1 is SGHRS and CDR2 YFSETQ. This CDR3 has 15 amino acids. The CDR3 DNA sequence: TGCGCCAGCAGACAGGGGGCGGCTAGCAATCAGCCCCAGCATTTT. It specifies CASRQGAASNQPQHF.

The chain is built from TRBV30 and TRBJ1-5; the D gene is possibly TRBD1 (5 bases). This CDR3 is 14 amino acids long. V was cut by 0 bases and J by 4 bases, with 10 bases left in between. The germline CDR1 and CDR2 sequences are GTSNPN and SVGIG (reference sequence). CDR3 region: CAWSVGVGNQPQHF. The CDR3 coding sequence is TGTGCCTGGAGTGTAGGGGTTGGTAATCAGCCCCAGCATTTT.

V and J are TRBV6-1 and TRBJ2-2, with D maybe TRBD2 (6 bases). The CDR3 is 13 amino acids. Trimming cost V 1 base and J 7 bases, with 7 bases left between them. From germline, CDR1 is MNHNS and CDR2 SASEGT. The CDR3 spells CASSEVGGGELFF. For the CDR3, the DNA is TGTGCCAGCAGTGAAGTGGGGGGCGGGGAGCTGTTTTTT.

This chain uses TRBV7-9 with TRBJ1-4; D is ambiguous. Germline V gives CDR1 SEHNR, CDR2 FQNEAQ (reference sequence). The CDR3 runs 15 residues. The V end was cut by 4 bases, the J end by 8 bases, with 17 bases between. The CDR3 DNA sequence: TGTGCCAGCAGCTCTTCGCGGACTGGGAACGAAAAACTGTTTTTT. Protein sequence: CASSSSRTGNEKLFF.

This CDR3 is CASSWDRVTEAFF. CDR3 bases: TGTGCCAGCAGCTGGGACAGGGTCACTGAAGCTTTCTTT. The rearrangement links TRBV6-6 to TRBJ1-1; 9 bases are a match to TRBD1. Trimming at V came to 6 bases and at J to 4 bases, leaving 3 bases not matched to a gene. The CDR3 runs 13 residues. Germline CDR1 and CDR2: MNHNY and SVGAGI (reference sequence).

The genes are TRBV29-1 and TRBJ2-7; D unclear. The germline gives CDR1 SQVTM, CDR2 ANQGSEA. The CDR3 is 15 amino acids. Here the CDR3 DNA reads TGCAGGTTCTCCCCACATCCAGAGAGCTCCTACGAGCAGTACTTC. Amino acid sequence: CRFSPHPESSYEQYF.

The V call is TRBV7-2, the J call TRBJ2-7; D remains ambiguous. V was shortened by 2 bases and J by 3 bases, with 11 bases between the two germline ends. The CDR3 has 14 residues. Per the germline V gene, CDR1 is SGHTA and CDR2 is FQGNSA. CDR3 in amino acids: CASSLRAALYEQYF. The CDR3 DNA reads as TGTGCCAGCAGCTTAAGGGCAGCTCTCTACGAGCAGTACTTC.